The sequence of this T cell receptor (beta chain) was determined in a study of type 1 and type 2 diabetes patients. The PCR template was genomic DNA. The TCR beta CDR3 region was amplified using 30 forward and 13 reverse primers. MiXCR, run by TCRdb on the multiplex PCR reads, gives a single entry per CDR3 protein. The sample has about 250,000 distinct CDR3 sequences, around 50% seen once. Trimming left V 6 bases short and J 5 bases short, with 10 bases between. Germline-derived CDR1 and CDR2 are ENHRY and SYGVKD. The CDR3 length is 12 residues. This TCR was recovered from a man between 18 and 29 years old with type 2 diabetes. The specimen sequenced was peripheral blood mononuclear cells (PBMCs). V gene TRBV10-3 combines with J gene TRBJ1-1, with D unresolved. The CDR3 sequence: CAIRLGRTEAFF. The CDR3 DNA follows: TGTGCCATCAGATTGGGAAGGACTGAAGCTTTCTTT.